The clone carrying this T cell receptor (beta chain) showed up just a few times. Its matching antigen is unknown. This sample is drawn from a study of OX40 agonist ivuxolimab in advanced cancers. In the study overall: Partial responses occurred in Three dose-escalation patients, one with hepatocellular carcinoma and two with cutaneous melanoma. Study-wide results and caveats: The average count of expanded clones was higher among CD8+ T cells than among CD4+. By week 6 at 0.1 to 3.0 mg/kg, blood CD4+ and CD8+ T cells had expanded clonally.

Trimming pared 0 bases from V and 0 bases from J, leaving 8 bases between. Germline V lookup: CDR1 SGHVS, CDR2 FQNEAQ. The CDR3 is 15 residues long. TCRdb's copy holds only in-frame clones and misses some; the assay was immunoSEQ multiplex PCR. Seen here are tens of thousands of clones, around 80% observed once, and the top ten hold 15%. The sequence derives from an adult with an advanced solid tumor such as melanoma, head and neck, liver or kidney cancer. The chain joins TRBV7-8 to TRBJ1-1; D is ambiguous. Sequencing used CD4+ or CD8+ T cells sorted from blood, obtained in a trial of the OX40 agonist ivuxolimab. CDR3 DNA sequence: TGTGCCAGCAGCTTAGCTGGCGGAATGAACACTGAAGCTTTCTTT. This gives the protein CASSLAGGMNTEAFF.